This T cell receptor (beta chain) was recovered during a study of blood T cell repertoires in COVID-19 (dated by TCRdb to the early 2020s). About the study as a whole: The collaborator samples originated in the United States, Italy and Spain and spanned the acute and convalescent phases of COVID-19. The material from the prospective study consisted of cDNA or gDNA derived from T cells, B-cell-depleted T cells, or PBMCs. The dataset comprised deeply sampled blood TCRbeta repertoires from subjects exposed to, actively infected with, or recovered from COVID-19. The repertoires were released in a freely available public database meant as a resource for research on the immune response to SARS-CoV-2. Samples were obtained from the ongoing ImmuneRACE study (first 160 participants) and from roughly 1,300 subjects provided by 6 global collaborators. A de-identified subject ID, COVID-19 status, age in years and sex were almost always included in the sample metadata. Where available, HLA class I and class II types were taken from metadata supplied by the sample provider and were not determined by assay-based typing.

Collaborating institutions collected whole blood in K2EDTA tubes following their own protocols. For TCRbeta analysis, collaborators shipped samples as frozen whole blood, isolated PBMCs, or DNA extracted from either of those sample types. Findings and caveats that apply to the study as a whole: Clinical and demographic metadata were provided uncurated, with the amount varying by source and participant.

TCRbeta CDR3 regions were amplified from genomic DNA by means of the immunoSEQ Assay, a bias-controlled multiplex PCR. Concerning the study's data processing: The number of nucleated cells in each sample was estimated from the amplification of reference gene primers within the assay. Sequence reads were collapsed and filtered to measure the absolute abundance of every unique TCRbeta CDR3 rearrangement. For each sample, productive Simpson clonality was calculated by taking the square root of Simpson's diversity index across productive rearrangements. The source is immuneACCESS, and TCRdb retained only in-frame sequences with V and J called. Part of the clones is not carried over; for the studies checked, unresolved V genes explain less than half of this, and the remainder is unexplained. V and J calls and clone size come straight from that table; D and trimming were deduced from the DNA. Within this sample are about 150,000 clones, with roughly four fifths of them counted one time only. Jointly, the top ten make up around 1.7% of the sample.

The germline V gene gives CDR1 as SQVTM and CDR2 as ANQGSEA. The V and J ends are trimmed by 7 bases and 7 bases, leaving 16 bases between them. The CDR3 measures 12 amino acids from cysteine to phenylalanine. Kept here is only the CDR3 DNA, which spans 36 bases and is read in frame from base 1. About this clone itself: Its antigen remains unidentified. No much larger clone is present one base from it, and per-base qualities are unavailable.

The sequenced sample consisted of peripheral blood. This chain is built from TRBV29-1 and TRBJ1-2; there is no confident call for the D gene. This clonotype was sampled from a man older than 75 with acute or convalescent COVID-19. The DNA sequence is given as TGCAGCGGCCGACATTGGGAGGGTGGCTACACCTTC. Its translation is CSGRHWEGGYTF.